These T cell receptor beta chains were read from a single sample in a study of shared clonotypes between healthy human individuals. Sequencing was performed with immunoSEQ multiplex PCR; in TCRdb, only in-frame clones are kept and a portion is missing. The sample has 1,500,000 or so clones; roughly 97% are singletons. The specimen sequenced was naive CD4+ T cells sorted from blood. The receptors stem from a man aged 25-40 years in good health. Both conserved end residues are part of each CDR3. The D gene is left open where the match is weak. Clone size is given for some rows only: seen once, a few or many times, or a class if the clone is expanded.

j_call: TRBJ2-7
d_call: -
v_call: TRBV20-1
clone_size: -
cdr3_nt: TGCAGCACACGTTCCTACGAGCAGTACTTC
cdr3_aa: CSTRSYEQYF

j_call: TRBJ2-1
d_call: -
v_call: TRBV27
clone_size: -
cdr3_nt: TGTGCCAGCAGCCCTCCCCCGTACAATGAGCAGTTCTTC
cdr3_aa: CASSPPPYNEQFF

j_call: TRBJ2-7
d_call: TRBD2
v_call: TRBV9
clone_size: -
cdr3_nt: TGTGCCAGCAGCGTAGGGACTAGCGGTCCATCCTACGAGCAGTACTTC
cdr3_aa: CASSVGTSGPSYEQYF

j_call: TRBJ2-7
d_call: TRBD2
v_call: TRBV28
clone_size: -
cdr3_nt: TGTGCCAGCAGTTTATCTATGACTAGCGGGAGCCCCTACGAGCAGTACTTC
cdr3_aa: CASSLSMTSGSPYEQYF

j_call: TRBJ2-7
d_call: -
v_call: TRBV21-1
clone_size: -
cdr3_nt: TGTGCCAGCAGCCCAATCCAGGCAGCGACCTCCTACGAGCAGTACTTC
cdr3_aa: CASSPIQAATSYEQYF

j_call: TRBJ2-1
d_call: TRBD1
v_call: TRBV5-1
clone_size: -
cdr3_nt: TGCGCCAGCAGCTCGGGGACAGGACAACCCAATGAGCAGTTCTTC
cdr3_aa: CASSSGTGQPNEQFF

j_call: TRBJ2-5
d_call: -
v_call: TRBV5-4
clone_size: once
cdr3_nt: TGTGCCAGCAGCTTGAAGGGGGTAGGAGGTGAGACCCAGTACTTC
cdr3_aa: CASSLKGVGGETQYF

j_call: TRBJ2-3
d_call: -
v_call: TRBV7-2
clone_size: -
cdr3_nt: TGTGCCAGCAGGTCCGGTTCCAGCACAGATACGCAGTATTTT
cdr3_aa: CASRSGSSTDTQYF

j_call: TRBJ1-5
d_call: -
v_call: TRBV7-2
clone_size: -
cdr3_nt: TGTGCCAGCAGCCATCCAGCTCAGCCCCAGCATTTT
cdr3_aa: CASSHPAQPQHF

j_call: TRBJ1-2
d_call: TRBD1
v_call: TRBV23-1
clone_size: -
cdr3_nt: TGCGCCAGCAGTCCTGGGACAGGCAGATGTTATAACTATGGCTACACCTTC
cdr3_aa: CASSPGTGRCYNYGYTF

j_call: TRBJ1-1
d_call: -
v_call: TRBV6-6
clone_size: -
cdr3_nt: TGTGCCAGCAGTGCGCAGGGTGAAGGAACTGAAGCTTTCTTT
cdr3_aa: CASSAQGEGTEAFF

j_call: TRBJ2-2
d_call: TRBD2
v_call: TRBV12-5
clone_size: -
cdr3_nt: TGTGCTAGTGGGGGAGGGACTAATTCATCCGGGGAGCTGTTTTTT
cdr3_aa: CASGGGTNSSGELFF

j_call: TRBJ2-7
d_call: -
v_call: TRBV6-5
clone_size: -
cdr3_nt: TGTGCCAGCAGTTTCTCCCCTGCATCCTACGAGCAGTACTTC
cdr3_aa: CASSFSPASYEQYF

j_call: TRBJ2-7
d_call: -
v_call: TRBV28
clone_size: -
cdr3_nt: TGTGCCAGCCTAAGATCCCCCCACGAGCAGTACTTC
cdr3_aa: CASLRSPHEQYF

j_call: TRBJ2-1
d_call: -
v_call: TRBV7-9
clone_size: -
cdr3_nt: TGTGCCAGCAGCTTAGGGAGGGAGCAGTTCTTC
cdr3_aa: CASSLGREQFF

j_call: TRBJ2-1
d_call: -
v_call: TRBV28
clone_size: -
cdr3_nt: TGTGCCAGCAGCCCCAATTTTAGAAAGAATGAGCAGTTCTTC
cdr3_aa: CASSPNFRKNEQFF

j_call: TRBJ2-2
d_call: -
v_call: TRBV5-1
clone_size: -
cdr3_nt: TGCGCCAGCACCAGGGTCCTTACCGGGGAGCTGTTTTTT
cdr3_aa: CASTRVLTGELFF

j_call: TRBJ2-1
d_call: TRBD1
v_call: TRBV11-2
clone_size: -
cdr3_nt: TGTGCCAGCAGCACCGGGACAGGGTCTTACAATGAGCAGTTCTTC
cdr3_aa: CASSTGTGSYNEQFF

j_call: TRBJ1-5
d_call: -
v_call: TRBV7-2
clone_size: -
cdr3_nt: TGTGCCAGCAGCTCCCGCCACGAAGGTCAGCCCCAGCATTTT
cdr3_aa: CASSSRHEGQPQHF

j_call: TRBJ2-3
d_call: -
v_call: TRBV19
clone_size: -
cdr3_nt: TGTGCCAGTAGAAGGGGGAGAACTAGCACAGATACGCAGTATTTT
cdr3_aa: CASRRGRTSTDTQYF

j_call: TRBJ2-1
d_call: TRBD2
v_call: TRBV29-1
clone_size: -
cdr3_nt: TGCAGCGTTCAAGGACTAGAAATCGACTCCTACAATGAGCAGTTCTTC
cdr3_aa: CSVQGLEIDSYNEQFF

j_call: TRBJ1-1
d_call: TRBD1
v_call: TRBV9
clone_size: -
cdr3_nt: TGTGCCAGCAGCGGGGACAGGCAGAACACTGAAGCTTTCTTT
cdr3_aa: CASSGDRQNTEAFF

j_call: TRBJ2-7
d_call: -
v_call: TRBV4-1
clone_size: -
cdr3_nt: TGCGCCAGCAGCCAAGAGGCGGGCGGGGTTCCCTACGAGCAGTACTTC
cdr3_aa: CASSQEAGGVPYEQYF

j_call: TRBJ2-2
d_call: -
v_call: TRBV19
clone_size: -
cdr3_nt: TGTGCCAGTAGTACTCCCGGGACGGTCATAGGGGAGCTGTTTTTT
cdr3_aa: CASSTPGTVIGELFF

j_call: TRBJ2-2
d_call: -
v_call: TRBV29-1
clone_size: -
cdr3_nt: TGCAGCGCCGGAGGACCTTCGAACACCGGGGAGCTGTTTTTT
cdr3_aa: CSAGGPSNTGELFF

j_call: TRBJ2-1
d_call: TRBD2
v_call: TRBV30
clone_size: -
cdr3_nt: TGTGCCTGGAGTGGTTCCCATGGGAGGGACAATGAGCAGTTCTTC
cdr3_aa: CAWSGSHGRDNEQFF

j_call: TRBJ2-7
d_call: TRBD2
v_call: TRBV30
clone_size: -
cdr3_nt: TGTGCCTGGATCAGGGGACTAGCGGGGGCCGACTCCTACGAGCAGTACTTC
cdr3_aa: CAWIRGLAGADSYEQYF

j_call: TRBJ2-7
d_call: -
v_call: TRBV15
clone_size: once
cdr3_nt: TGTGCCACCAGCAGACGGTCAACGGGACCCGGTTATATTAGCCGGCAGTACTTC
cdr3_aa: CATSRRSTGPGYISRQYF

j_call: TRBJ2-7
d_call: TRBD2
v_call: TRBV7-9
clone_size: -
cdr3_nt: TGTGCCAGCAGCTTACTAGCGGGACCGTACGAGCAGTACTTC
cdr3_aa: CASSLLAGPYEQYF

j_call: TRBJ2-3
d_call: -
v_call: TRBV6-6
clone_size: -
cdr3_nt: TGTGCCAGCACCGAAAAAGCGGAGTCTAGCACAGATACGCAGTATTTT
cdr3_aa: CASTEKAESSTDTQYF

j_call: TRBJ1-1
d_call: -
v_call: TRBV5-4
clone_size: -
cdr3_nt: TGTGCCAGCAGCTCCCAAGGGGCCACTGAAGCTTTCTTT
cdr3_aa: CASSSQGATEAFF

j_call: TRBJ2-7
d_call: TRBD1
v_call: TRBV7-2
clone_size: -
cdr3_nt: TGTGCCAGCAGCTTATCGGGACAGCCATTCCACGAGCAGTACTTC
cdr3_aa: CASSLSGQPFHEQYF

j_call: TRBJ2-3
d_call: TRBD1
v_call: TRBV6-1
clone_size: -
cdr3_nt: TGTGCCAGCAGTCAGGACAGGGTGAGCACAGATACGCAGTATTTT
cdr3_aa: CASSQDRVSTDTQYF

j_call: TRBJ2-7
d_call: TRBD1
v_call: TRBV19
clone_size: -
cdr3_nt: TGTGCCAGTAGTACTTCCGGGACAGCCTACGAGCAGTACTTC
cdr3_aa: CASSTSGTAYEQYF

j_call: TRBJ2-5
d_call: TRBD2
v_call: TRBV29-1
clone_size: -
cdr3_nt: TGCAGCGTTGTGGTAGCGGGAGTGCAAGAGACCCAGTACTTC
cdr3_aa: CSVVVAGVQETQYF

j_call: TRBJ2-2
d_call: -
v_call: TRBV19
clone_size: -
cdr3_nt: TGTGCCAGTACCCAACGAGAGGGAAGCACCGGGGAGCTGTTTTTT
cdr3_aa: CASTQREGSTGELFF

j_call: TRBJ2-7
d_call: -
v_call: TRBV15
clone_size: -
cdr3_nt: TGTGCCACCAGCAGACTAGCGAAAAGCTCCTACGAGCAGTACTTC
cdr3_aa: CATSRLAKSSYEQYF